Each of the 21 T cell receptor beta chains below was sequenced from the same sample in a study of blood T cell repertoires in COVID-19. Some clones are missing from TCRdb's copy, which holds only in-frame ones; the method was immunoSEQ multiplex PCR. The sample shows around 150,000 clones, 80% of them seen only once. The sequenced material came from PBMCs or T cells enriched from blood (not recorded which). The receptor source for this set is a woman aged 60-75 years who had recovered from COVID-19.

The count of this clone is one. This sequence joins TRBV27 and TRBJ1-4; weak D call: TRBD1 (6 bases). CDR3 length equals 19 residues. Per germline, CDR1 MNHEY and CDR2 SMNVEV (reference sequence). V dropped 5 bases and J dropped 5 bases, with 27 bases sitting between them. CDR3 in amino acids: CASSLTVHQDSRRNEKLFF. The CDR3 DNA is TGTGCCAGCAGTCTCACGGTTCATCAGGACAGCCGGCGAAATGAAAAACTGTTTTTT.

This clone appeared once. The chain joins TRBV6-2 or TRBV6-3 to TRBJ1-2; D is unclear. CDR3 length: 13 residues. V gave up 2 bases and J gave up 8 bases, with 12 bases separating them. Germline V gene sequence: CDR1 MNHEY, CDR2 SVGEGT. Written as DNA, the CDR3 is TGTGCCAGCAGTTACGGCGGTGGCGGGGGCTACACCTTC. This encodes CASSYGGGGGYTF.

The chain has TRBV7-9 and TRBJ1-2, with D perhaps matching TRBD1 (6 bases). There are 16 residues in the CDR3. CDR1 is SEHNR, CDR2 FQNEAQ, per germline (reference sequence). V lost 0 bases, J lost 2 bases, and 13 bases lay in between. CDR3 sequence (DNA): TGTGCCAGCAGCTTAGCGGACAGACTCCACAACTATGGCTACACCTTC. Its translation is CASSLADRLHNYGYTF.

This chain connects TRBV6-5 to TRBJ1-3; D gene uncertain. The V gene lost 11 bases and the J gene lost 0 bases, with 8 bases spanning the gap. CDR3 length: 12 residues. Germline V lookup: CDR1 MNHEY, CDR2 SVGAGI. CDR3 bases: TGTGCCGGGGAGGACTCTGGAAACACCATATATTTT. The encoded protein is CAGEDSGNTIYF.

The genes are TRBV7-2 and TRBJ1-3, with TRBD1 as a possible D gene (5 bases). Germline V gene sequence: CDR1 SGHTA, CDR2 FQGNSA. CDR3 length: 17 residues. Trimming removed 5 bases from V and 0 bases from J, with 17 bases in between. CDR3 residues: CASSAGRTDISGNTIYF. The CDR3 region has the DNA TGTGCCAGCAGCGCGGGACGGACGGATATCTCTGGAAACACCATATATTTT.

The J gene is TRBJ2-5, the V gene TRBV12-5; possible D gene TRBD2, 6 bases. Deletions cut 7 bases from V and 0 bases from J, with 15 bases between. CDR1 is LGHNT, CDR2 FRNRAP, per germline. The CDR3 consists of 15 residues. Here the CDR3 DNA reads TGTGCTAGTGCCTGGGGGGTTATTTACCAAGAGACCCAGTACTTC. This encodes CASAWGVIYQETQYF.

The chain has TRBV7-2 and TRBJ2-3; 12 bases agree with TRBD2. Germline CDR1 is SGHTA and CDR2 is FQGNSA. The CDR3 has 17 amino acids. Germline trimming cut 3 bases from V and 2 bases from J; bases unmatched to any gene: 6. The CDR3 nucleotides are TGTGCCAGCAGCTTCGCTAGCGGGGGGGCTTTCACAGATACGCAGTATTTT. This gives the protein CASSFASGGAFTDTQYF.

This rearrangement joins TRBV14 to TRBJ2-1; TRBD2 matches 10 bases. The CDR3 consists of 15 residues. J gave up 4 bases and V 4 bases, and 4 bases lay outside the gene matches. Germline V CDR1 and CDR2: SGHDN, FVKESK. The CDR3 DNA reads as TGTGCCAGCAGCCCGGGACTAGCGACGTACAATGAGCAGTTCTTC. As protein: CASSPGLATYNEQFF. Using reference TRBV14 and TRBJ2-1 for the parts outside the CDR3, the full variable domain is EAGVTQFPSHSVIEKGQTVTLRCDPISGHDNLYWYRRVMGKEIKFLLHFVKESKQDESGMPNNRFLAERTGGTYSTLKVQPAELEDSGVYFCASSPGLATYNEQFFGPGTRLTVL.

The chain employs TRBV19 and TRBJ1-2; TRBD1 is a possible D gene (6 bases). The CDR3 has 15 residues. Trimming cost V 3 bases and J 5 bases, with 16 bases left between them. Per germline, CDR1 LNHDA and CDR2 SQIVND (reference sequence). This chain's CDR3 is CASSISTGPGYGYTF. For the CDR3, the DNA is TGTGCCAGTAGTATCTCGACAGGCCCTGGGTATGGCTACACCTTC.

The chain combines TRBV19 with TRBJ1-5, with D uncertain. There are 12 residues in the CDR3. V was shortened by 5 bases and J by 5 bases, with 7 bases between the two germline ends. The germline CDR1 and CDR2 sequences are LNHDA and SQIVND (reference sequence). As DNA, the CDR3 is TGTGCCAGTAGTCTCCTCTATCAGCCCCAGCATTTT. Translating it yields CASSLLYQPQHF.

This chain links TRBV9 with TRBJ1-1, with 7 nucleotides matching TRBD1. CDR1 is SGDLS and CDR2 is YYNGEE in the germline V gene. CDR3 length: 14 amino acids. Losses at the gene ends were 4 bases for V and 4 bases for J; bases not matched to a gene: 7. The CDR3 DNA reads as TGTGCCAGCAGCCCAACAGGGGCAGGCACTGAAGCTTTCTTT. Amino acids: CASSPTGAGTEAFF.

The V gene is TRBV5-8, the J gene TRBJ2-7; 7 positions agree with TRBD2. Germline V gene data show CDR1 as SGHTS and CDR2 as YDEGEE. The CDR3 is 13 residues long. Unmatched junction bases numbered 2, after V lost 5 bases and J lost 0 bases. The CDR3 DNA reads TGTGCCAGCAGAGCGGGACCCTCCTACGAGCAGTACTTC. Translating gives CASRAGPSYEQYF.

The gene calls are TRBV4-1 and TRBJ2-3; possible D gene TRBD2, 5 bases. Germline V gives CDR1 MGHRA, CDR2 YSYEKL. Deletions cut 5 bases from V and 3 bases from J, with 18 bases between. The CDR3 sequence is 16 residues long. The CDR3 loop is CASSYSPRENTDTQYF. The CDR3 DNA reads TGCGCCAGCAGCTATTCTCCTCGGGAAAATACAGATACGCAGTATTTT.

The V call is TRBV5-1, the J call TRBJ2-7; 7 bases are a match to TRBD1. CDR3 length: 14 amino acids. The V and J ends lost 3 bases and 0 bases, in that order; junction bases with no gene match: 3. Germline assignment: CDR1 SGHRS and CDR2 YFSETQ. CDR3 DNA: TGCGCCAGCAGCTCAACAGGGGCCTCCTACGAGCAGTACTTC. It codes for CASSSTGASYEQYF.

The CDR3 protein is CASSFGASGAFF. For the CDR3, the DNA is TGTGCCAGCAGCTTTGGGGCCTCGGGAGCTTTCTTT. The chain combines TRBV5-6 with TRBJ1-1, with D perhaps TRBD1 (5 bases). The CDR3 contains 12 residues. The germline V and J ends were trimmed by 2 bases and 10 bases, with 12 bases remaining between them. Germline CDR1 SGHDT, CDR2 YYEEEE.

The chain links TRBV12-5 to TRBJ1-1; D is unresolved. Looked up from germline, CDR1 is LGHNT and CDR2 is FRNRAP. V was cut by 5 bases and J by 1 base, with 5 bases left in between. The CDR3 contains 12 residues. The CDR3 region is CASGTGNTEAFF. In DNA form, the CDR3 reads TGTGCTAGTGGTACGGGGAACACTGAAGCTTTCTTT.

The V and J genes are TRBV19 and TRBJ1-1; 7 nucleotides line up with TRBD1. J lost 1 base, V lost 5 bases, and 4 bases had no gene match. From germline, CDR1 is LNHDA and CDR2 SQIVND (reference sequence). The CDR3 extends over 14 amino acids. This chain's CDR3 is CASSSGTANTEAFF. The CDR3 DNA reads as TGTGCCAGTAGTTCAGGGACAGCGAACACTGAAGCTTTCTTT. Variable domain in full (rest from reference TRBV19 and TRBJ1-1): DGGITQSPKYLFRKEGQNVTLSCEQNLNHDAMYWYRQDPGQGLRLIYYSQIVNDFQKGDIAEGYSVSREKKESFPLTVTSAQKNPTAFYLCASSSGTANTEAFFGQGTRLTVV.

The V gene is TRBV3-1 (or the pseudogene TRBV3-2), the J gene TRBJ1-3, with 10 bases lining up with TRBD1. The V and J ends lost 6 bases and 1 base, in that order; junction bases with no gene match: 6. The germline gives CDR1 LGHDT, CDR2 YNNKEL (reference sequence). The CDR3 totals 16 residues. CDR3 DNA: TGTGCCAGCAGTCCCTGGACAGGGGGATCTGGAAACACCATATATTTT. It yields the protein CASSPWTGGSGNTIYF.

V usage is TRBV5-1 and J usage is TRBJ1-2, with D possibly matching TRBD1 (5 bases). CDR3 length: 14 residues. Per germline, CDR1 SGHRS and CDR2 YFSETQ. Trimming stripped 0 bases from V and 4 bases from J, with 10 bases between. This CDR3 reads CASSLAQVPYGYTF. The CDR3 bases are TGCGCCAGCAGCTTGGCACAGGTCCCCTATGGCTACACCTTC. Using reference TRBV5-1 and TRBJ1-2 for the parts outside the CDR3, the full variable domain is KAGVTQTPRYLIKTRGQQVTLSCSPISGHRSVSWYQQTPGQGLQFLFEYFSETQRNKGNFPGRFSGRQFSNSRSEMNVSTLELGDSALYLCASSLAQVPYGYTFGSGTRLTVV.

The chain has TRBV18 and TRBJ1-4, with a possible D match to TRBD1 (5 bases). Trimming stripped 4 bases from V and 0 bases from J, with 9 bases between. Germline values: CDR1 KGHSH, CDR2 LQKENI. The CDR3 spans 15 residues. This CDR3 is CASSHRQTTNEKLFF. CDR3 bases: TGTGCCAGCTCACACCGACAGACAACTAATGAAAAACTGTTTTTT.

The chain has TRBV3-1 (or the pseudogene TRBV3-2) and TRBJ2-1, with unresolved D. Trimming removed 3 bases from V and 12 bases from J, with 15 bases in between. Germline V CDR1 and CDR2: LGHDT, YNNKEL (reference sequence). The CDR3 sequence is 13 residues long. The CDR3 nucleotides read TGTGCCAGCAGCCACCAAATCCTATCACGGCAGTTCTTC. It translates to CASSHQILSRQFF.